A selection of T cell receptor beta chains follows, all from one sample in a study of shared clonotypes between healthy human individuals. Data came from immunoSEQ multiplex PCR; TCRdb stores just in-frame clones and leaves some out. In the table there are roughly 2,000,000 clones, approximately 95% of which are singletons. Sequenced material: naive CD8+ T cells sorted from blood. All receptors derive from a man between 18 and 29 years old in good health. Both conserved end residues are part of each CDR3. Fields, in order: J gene, D gene, V gene, clone size, CDR3 DNA, CDR3 protein. D genes are given only for firm matches. Clone size is shown for a subset of rows, as once, few, many or a class of expanded clone.

J: TRBJ1-1; D: -; V: TRBV19; size: -; DNA: TGTGCCAGTAGTACCTCAGGGAACACTGAAGCTTTCTTT; CDR3: CASSTSGNTEAFF
J: TRBJ2-1; D: TRBD1; V: TRBV20-1; size: -; DNA: TGCAGTCTATACAGGGGCCACGAGCAGTTCTTC; CDR3: CSLYRGHEQFF
J: TRBJ2-5; D: -; V: TRBV7-9; size: -; DNA: TGTGCCAGCAGCACTGAAGCAGGGGTCGGGGAGACCCAGTACTTC; CDR3: CASSTEAGVGETQYF
J: TRBJ2-7; D: -; V: TRBV5-6; size: -; DNA: TGTGCCAGCAGCTTGGGAGTGGGGACCGAGCAGTACTTC; CDR3: CASSLGVGTEQYF
J: TRBJ1-1; D: TRBD1; V: TRBV10-1; size: -; DNA: TGCGCCGTCCGTGACAGGGGGAACACTGAAGCTTTCTTT; CDR3: CAVRDRGNTEAFF
J: TRBJ1-3; D: -; V: TRBV4-1; size: -; DNA: TGCGCCAGCAGCCAAGTCGGGGCTTCAGGAAACACCATATATTTT; CDR3: CASSQVGASGNTIYF
J: TRBJ1-5; D: -; V: TRBV15; size: -; DNA: TGTGCCACCAGCAGAGATGGGACGGGCAGGCAGCCCCAGCATTTT; CDR3: CATSRDGTGRQPQHF
J: TRBJ2-5; D: TRBD2; V: TRBV4-3; size: -; DNA: TGCGCCAGCAGCCAAGAATACAGCGGGGGACAAGAGACCCAGTACTTC; CDR3: CASSQEYSGGQETQYF
J: TRBJ2-7; D: TRBD2; V: TRBV11-2; size: -; DNA: TGTGCCAGCAGCTTAGATCGACTAGCGGGAGATGGGGAGCAGTACTTC; CDR3: CASSLDRLAGDGEQYF
J: TRBJ2-2; D: -; V: TRBV4-1; size: -; DNA: TGCGCCAGCAGCCAGGGACTGATGAACACCGGGGAGCTGTTTTTT; CDR3: CASSQGLMNTGELFF
J: TRBJ2-7; D: TRBD2; V: TRBV13; size: -; DNA: TGTGCCAGCAGCCCGGGGACTAGCCCCAAGGAGCAGTACTTC; CDR3: CASSPGTSPKEQYF
J: TRBJ2-7; D: -; V: TRBV11-2; size: -; DNA: TGTGCCAGCAGCTTAGTAGAGGGCACAGGCTTC; CDR3: CASSLVEGTGF
J: TRBJ2-7; D: TRBD2; V: TRBV27; size: once; DNA: TGTGCCACCGCGACTAGCGGGAGACACGAGCAGTACTTC; CDR3: CATATSGRHEQYF
J: TRBJ1-2; D: -; V: TRBV6-1; size: -; DNA: TGTGCCAGCAGTGTACGGGACCTCTATGGCTACACCTTC; CDR3: CASSVRDLYGYTF
J: TRBJ2-2; D: -; V: TRBV9; size: once; DNA: TGTGCCAGCAGCGAGGGACGACGTTCCCCCTTTAACACCGGGGAGCTGTTTTTT; CDR3: CASSEGRRSPFNTGELFF
J: TRBJ2-7; D: -; V: TRBV6-5; size: few; DNA: TGTGCCAGCAGTTACTCGACCGGAGAGCAGTACTTC; CDR3: CASSYSTGEQYF
J: TRBJ2-1; D: -; V: TRBV2; size: -; DNA: TGTGCCAGCAGTGAGCCCGCCGGCTATGGACTTAGCTCCTACAATGAGCAGTTCTTC; CDR3: CASSEPAGYGLSSYNEQFF
J: TRBJ2-7; D: -; V: TRBV7-9; size: -; DNA: TGTGCCAGCAGTCATCCCCCGGGCTACGAGCAGTACTTC; CDR3: CASSHPPGYEQYF
J: TRBJ2-7; D: TRBD2; V: TRBV2; size: -; DNA: TGTGCCAGCAGTGAAGGGATAGCGGGGCCGGGAGAGCAGTACTTC; CDR3: CASSEGIAGPGEQYF
J: TRBJ2-3; D: -; V: TRBV7-3; size: -; DNA: TGTGCCAGCAGCTTACGATTGGGCGGGTCCACAGATACGCAGTATTTT; CDR3: CASSLRLGGSTDTQYF
J: TRBJ2-7; D: TRBD2; V: TRBV7-9; size: -; DNA: TGTGCCAGCAGCTTAGCTCCCGGACTAGTAGACGAGCAGTACTTC; CDR3: CASSLAPGLVDEQYF
J: TRBJ2-5; D: -; V: TRBV15; size: -; DNA: TGTGCCACCAGCAGAGCAAGGTGGGAGACCCAGTACTTC; CDR3: CATSRARWETQYF
J: TRBJ1-2; D: TRBD1; V: TRBV7-9; size: -; DNA: TGTGCCAGCAGCTTAGATTCAATCGGACAGGGGGCGTTCTATGGCTACACCTTC; CDR3: CASSLDSIGQGAFYGYTF
J: TRBJ1-1; D: -; V: TRBV27; size: -; DNA: TGTGCCAGCAGCGGGACACAGAACACTGAAGCTTTCTTT; CDR3: CASSGTQNTEAFF
J: TRBJ1-5; D: TRBD1; V: TRBV27; size: -; DNA: TGTGCCAGCAGTTATACAGGGGGCTTCCAGCCCCAGCATTTT; CDR3: CASSYTGGFQPQHF
J: TRBJ2-7; D: TRBD1; V: TRBV7-9; size: -; DNA: TGTGCCAGCAGCATCGGGACAGGCTACGAGCAGTACTTC; CDR3: CASSIGTGYEQYF
J: TRBJ1-4; D: -; V: TRBV13; size: once; DNA: TGTGCCAGCAGCTCAAGCGGGGGAACTAATGAAAAACTGTTTTTT; CDR3: CASSSSGGTNEKLFF
J: TRBJ1-4; D: -; V: TRBV19; size: -; DNA: TGTGCCAGTAAGGGGGTAGATGAAAAACTGTTTTTT; CDR3: CASKGVDEKLFF
J: TRBJ2-7; D: TRBD1; V: TRBV13; size: -; DNA: TGTGCCAGCAGCTTAACGACAGGGTCTCCCGAGCAGTACTTC; CDR3: CASSLTTGSPEQYF
J: TRBJ1-6; D: -; V: TRBV4-1; size: -; DNA: TGCGCCAGCAGCCAAGCGGCGGGTTCCCATTCACCCCTCCACTTT; CDR3: CASSQAAGSHSPLHF
J: TRBJ1-1; D: -; V: TRBV4-1; size: few; DNA: TGCGCCAGCAGCCAAGAGGGTGTCTTCTGGAACACTGAAGCTTTCTTT; CDR3: CASSQEGVFWNTEAFF
J: TRBJ2-1; D: TRBD2; V: TRBV5-6; size: once; DNA: TGTGCCAGCAGCTTGTGGGGATTTATCCTAGCGGTTAACTACAATGAGCAGTTCTTC; CDR3: CASSLWGFILAVNYNEQFF
J: TRBJ2-1; D: -; V: TRBV19; size: -; DNA: TGTGCCAGTAGTATTTTTGACGGCTACAATGAGCAGTTCTTC; CDR3: CASSIFDGYNEQFF
J: TRBJ2-7; D: -; V: TRBV4-1; size: -; DNA: TGCGCCAGCAGCCAAACCGGGACCCGCTCCTACGAGCAGTACTTC; CDR3: CASSQTGTRSYEQYF
J: TRBJ1-5; D: TRBD1; V: TRBV28; size: -; DNA: TGTGCCAGCAGTTCAGGGGGGCAGCCCCAGCATTTT; CDR3: CASSSGGQPQHF